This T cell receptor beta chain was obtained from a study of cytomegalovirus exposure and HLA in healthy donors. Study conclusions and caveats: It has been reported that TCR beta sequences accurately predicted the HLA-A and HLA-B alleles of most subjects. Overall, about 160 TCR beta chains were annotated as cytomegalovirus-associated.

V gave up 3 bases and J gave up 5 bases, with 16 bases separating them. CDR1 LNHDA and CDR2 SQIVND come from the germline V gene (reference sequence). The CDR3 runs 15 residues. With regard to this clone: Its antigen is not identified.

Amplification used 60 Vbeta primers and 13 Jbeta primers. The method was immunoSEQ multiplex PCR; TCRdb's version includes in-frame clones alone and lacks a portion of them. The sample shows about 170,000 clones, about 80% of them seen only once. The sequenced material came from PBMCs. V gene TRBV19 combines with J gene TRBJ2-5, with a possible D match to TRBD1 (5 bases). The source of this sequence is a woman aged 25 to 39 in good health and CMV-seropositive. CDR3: CASSIDWGSVETQYF. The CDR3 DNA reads TGTGCCAGTAGTATTGATTGGGGCTCTGTGGAGACCCAGTACTTC.